These 18 T cell receptor beta chains came from one sample sequenced in a study of a mutant IDH1 vaccine in newly diagnosed glioma. Their antigens remain unidentified. Time point specified: week 35, safety follow-up. Every vaccination contained 300 ug of the mutant IDH1 20-mer peptide and was paired with topical imiquimod. The repertoire was sequenced with immunoSEQ multiplex PCR; TCRdb's copy has only in-frame clones and lacks some. This sample has roughly 32,000 clones; approximately 78% occur once, and the top ten carry 6% to 7.5%. Sequenced material: PBMCs, taken from a glioma patient whose treatment included an IDH1 peptide vaccine. The receptors here all came from a woman aged 18-29 years with glioma.

The chain is built from TRBV5-1 and TRBJ2-6; tentatively, D is TRBD1 or TRBD2 (5 bases each). Trimming shortened V by 7 bases and J by 4 bases, and 18 bases separated the two germline ends. In germline, CDR1 is SGHRS, CDR2 YFSETQ. The CDR3 loop spans 16 amino acids. CDR3 bases: TGCGCCAGCGCCCCCGCCCGGGGCGCAGGGGCCAACGTCCTGACTTTC. Translation gives CASAPARGAGANVLTF.

Only a few counts were recorded for this clone. J is TRBJ1-2 and V is TRBV6-5; D possibly corresponds to TRBD1 (6 bases). Germline V gives CDR1 MNHEY, CDR2 SVGAGI. The CDR3 has 15 residues. V dropped 4 bases and J dropped 4 bases, with 16 bases sitting between them. The CDR3 DNA sequence: TGTGCCAGCAGTTTACAGGGAGGGGGGCTCTATGGCTACACCTTC. This translates into CASSLQGGGLYGYTF.

V usage is TRBV10-3 and J usage is TRBJ1-2; D unresolved. Between the trimmed V and J ends, which lost 0 bases and 1 base, there was a span of 9 bases. The CDR3 runs 15 residues. CDR1 is ENHRY and CDR2 is SYGVKD in the germline V gene. This chain's CDR3 is CAISESRTVNYGYTF. The CDR3 DNA is TGTGCCATCAGTGAGTCGAGAACAGTTAACTATGGCTACACCTTC.

The chain employs TRBV4-1 and TRBJ1-3; D gene unclear. CDR3 length: 18 residues. The V gene lost 1 base and the J gene lost 2 bases, with 18 bases spanning the gap. From germline, CDR1 is MGHRA and CDR2 YSYEKL. This chain's CDR3 is CASSQGAGLRSAGNTIYF. The CDR3 DNA sequence: TGCGCCAGCAGCCAAGGGGCAGGCCTAAGGTCCGCTGGAAACACCATATATTTT.

To note about this clone: Within the sample, other DNA sequences also encode this same CDR3. The V call is TRBV9, the J call TRBJ2-5; TRBD2 agrees at 7 bases. The CDR3 is made up of 15 amino acids. V dropped 0 bases and J dropped 1; count of bases not matched to a gene: 3. Germline V gives CDR1 SGDLS, CDR2 YYNGEE. CDR3 amino acids: CASSVDSGGQETQYF. The CDR3 coding sequence is TGTGCCAGCAGCGTAGATTCGGGAGGCCAAGAGACCCAGTACTTC.

This chain connects TRBV5-7 to TRBJ1-6; D might be TRBD1 (6 bases). TRBV5-7 is noted as an ORF with a role that remains uncertain. CDR3 length equals 17 residues. V was cut by 5 bases and J by 5 bases, with 20 bases left in between. The CDR3 spells CASRSGEGLRDNSPLHF. In DNA, the CDR3 is TGTGCCAGCAGATCAGGGGAGGGGCTACGTGATAATTCACCCCTCCACTTT.

Regarding this clone: A read error may produce the germline difference seen at one junction end. The chain recombines TRBV7-7 with TRBJ2-5; TRBD2 agrees at 9 bases. CDR3 length equals 13 residues. Per germline, CDR1 SSHAT and CDR2 FNYEAQ (reference sequence). This CDR3 reads CASSLGLAETQYF. The CDR3 bases are TGTGCTAGCAGCCTTGGACTAGCGGAGACCCAGTACTTC.

This chain uses TRBV2 with TRBJ2-7; 8 bases are shared with TRBD1. Germline CDR1 and CDR2: SNHLY and FYNNEI. Trimming removed 7 bases from V and 6 bases from J; junction bases left unmatched: 8. The length of the CDR3 is 13 residues. The CDR3 DNA sequence: TGTGCCAGCAAGGGACAGGAGCCCGGCGAGCAGTACTTC. This sequence encodes CASKGQEPGEQYF. The variable domain in full, with the rest retrieved from reference TRBV2 and TRBJ2-7, is EPEVTQTPSHQVTQMGQEVILRCVPISNHLYFYWYRQILGQKVEFLVSFYNNEISEKSEIFDDQFSVERPDGSNFTLKIRSTKLEDSAMYFCASKGQEPGEQYFGPGTRLTVT.

This chain connects TRBV29-1 to TRBJ2-1; TRBD1 aligns across 7 bases. Per germline, CDR1 SQVTM and CDR2 ANQGSEA. The CDR3 contains 15 residues. Unmatched junction bases numbered 5, after V lost 0 bases and J lost 3 bases. CDR3 residues: CSVEDRSGGYNEQFF. The DNA of the CDR3 is TGCAGCGTTGAAGACCGTTCAGGGGGCTACAATGAGCAGTTCTTC.

The chain has TRBV27 and TRBJ1-4, with D possibly matching TRBD1 (5 bases). Trimming shortened V by 0 bases and J by 13 bases, and 15 bases separated the two germline ends. Germline V gene data show CDR1 as MNHEY and CDR2 as SMNVEV (reference sequence). This CDR3 is 14 amino acids long. In DNA form, the CDR3 reads TGTGCCAGCAGTTTATCTCTGACCGGGGGGGGACTGTTTTTT. This translates into CASSLSLTGGGLFF.

V is TRBV10-3 and J is TRBJ1-1; 9 nucleotides line up with TRBD1. V lost 11 bases and J lost 5; bases outside the gene matches: 18. This CDR3 is built from 16 residues. CDR1 is ENHRY, CDR2 SYGVKD, per germline. In nucleotides, the CDR3 is TGTGCCGTCCTACGCACAGGGGGCGCGTTTAGTACTGAAGCTTTCTTT. Amino acids: CAVLRTGGAFSTEAFF.

The genes are TRBV7-2 and TRBJ1-6; TRBD1 matches 7 bases. The CDR3 contains 12 residues. V trimming: 4 bases; J trimming: 11 bases; junction bases outside the gene matches: 2. CDR1 SGHTA and CDR2 FQGNSA come from the germline V gene. The CDR3 coding sequence is TGTGCCAGCAGCTGGGACAGCCCACCCCTCCACTTT. Amino acid sequence: CASSWDSPPLHF.

This clone has only a few counts. The rearrangement uses TRBV7-2 and TRBJ1-1, with D unresolved. This CDR3 contains 13 residues. Trimming removed 5 bases at V and 4 bases at J, with 11 bases between. Per germline, CDR1 SGHTA and CDR2 FQGNSA. The CDR3 here is CASSLTGRTEAFF. CDR3 sequence (DNA): TGTGCCAGCAGCCTTACTGGACGCACTGAAGCTTTCTTT.

This clone appeared a few times. V and J are TRBV28 and TRBJ2-1, with 10 positions matching TRBD2. Germline CDR1 is MDHEN and CDR2 is SYDVKM. CDR3 length: 18 residues. After removal of 5 bases from V and 10 bases from J, the junction contained 20 bases not matched to a gene. This chain's CDR3 is CASSTGVRLAGVFGEQFF. CDR3 nucleotide sequence: TGTGCCAGCAGTACCGGGGTCCGGCTAGCGGGAGTCTTTGGGGAGCAGTTCTTC.

This chain connects TRBV7-9 to TRBJ1-2; a possible D gene is TRBD1 (5 bases). CDR1 and CDR2 (germline): SEHNR, FQNEAQ (reference sequence). Deletions cut 1 base from V and 0 bases from J, with 12 bases between. The CDR3 contains 16 residues. CDR3 protein: CASSLVLGAANYGYTF. DNA of the CDR3: TGTGCCAGCAGCTTAGTTTTAGGGGCAGCTAACTATGGCTACACCTTC. Filled out from reference TRBV7-9 and TRBJ1-2, the complete variable domain reads DTGVSQNPRHKITKRGQNVTFRCDPISEHNRLYWYRQTLGQGPEFLTYFQNEAQLEKSRLLSDRFSAERPKGSFSTLEIQRTEQGDSAMYLCASSLVLGAANYGYTFGSGTRLTVV.

The rearrangement joins TRBV15 to TRBJ2-1; 9 positions match TRBD2. Germline V gives CDR1 LNHNV, CDR2 YYDKDF (reference sequence). The CDR3 loop spans 18 amino acids. V dropped 3 bases and J dropped 6; count of bases not matched to a gene: 15. The chain's CDR3 is CATSRSTIAGVGANEQFF. CDR3 nucleotide sequence: TGTGCCACCAGCAGGAGTACTATAGCGGGAGTAGGAGCCAATGAGCAGTTCTTC.

V gene TRBV4-1 combines with J gene TRBJ2-2; D is undetermined. There are 17 residues in the CDR3. Germline V lookup: CDR1 MGHRA, CDR2 YSYEKL. V dropped 1 base and J dropped 5 bases, with 17 bases sitting between them. This CDR3 is CASSQVDLGFRTGELFF. CDR3 DNA: TGCGCCAGCAGCCAAGTGGATTTGGGGTTTCGGACCGGGGAGCTGTTTTTT.

The V and J genes are TRBV19 and TRBJ2-3; 10 positions match TRBD1. V lost 4 bases and J lost 6; bases outside the gene matches: 4. Germline V lookup: CDR1 LNHDA, CDR2 SQIVND (reference sequence). The length of the CDR3 is 14 residues. The CDR3 sequence is CASSTRQGADTQYF. DNA for the CDR3: TGTGCCAGTAGTACGAGACAGGGGGCGGATACGCAGTATTTT.